This TCR beta chain was sequenced for a study of CD8+ T cells in alopecia areata. Study information: Treated patients were given 5 to 10 mg oral tofacitinib twice daily. Notes on the study in general: Compared with normal scalp, lesional scalp had higher clonality and more expanded CD8+ clones. Since there was just one nonresponder, nobody can yet say how baseline CD8+ expansion ties to response. Sequencing of scalp samples also includes resident alphabeta T cells from normal skin.

Specified treatment: oral pan-JAK inhibitor, 5-10 mg twice daily. This clone was counted a few times. What it recognizes is unknown. After isolation, RNA underwent reverse transcription to generate cDNA as the sequencing template. Clones were read by immunoSEQ multiplex PCR, and TCRdb kept only the in-frame ones, dropping some. The data show 200,000 or so clones, more than 30% seen once. V was trimmed by 4 bases and J by 0 bases, leaving 12 bases between them. Germline lookup yields CDR1 SQVTM and CDR2 ANQGSEA. This CDR3 spans 15 amino acids. The source of this sequence is a human donor with alopecia areata. This chain links TRBV29-1 with TRBJ2-2; the D call may be TRBD1 or TRBD2 (5 bases each). Sequencing used CD4+ T cells sorted from blood, obtained between weeks 30 and 35, from a patient treated with tofacitinib. The CDR3 coding sequence is TGCAGCGTTGGTTCCGGGACGGCGAACACCGGGGAGCTGTTTTTT. Its translation is CSVGSGTANTGELFF.